A selection of T cell receptor beta chains follows, all from one sample in a study of T-cell reconstitution after alpha-beta-depleted transplantation in children. TCRdb reprocessed the PCR reads with MiXCR, giving one entry per CDR3 protein. The sample lists about 980,000 distinct CDR3 sequences, roughly 29% occurring once. The sample consisted of PBMCs, mostly from graft donor cells, taken 360 days after TCRalphabeta/CD19-depleted stem cell transplant. The receptors shown here come from a boy in the first two years of life who had a stem cell transplant for SCID, so the T cells may come from the graft donor. Each CDR3 is given without its conserved first and last residue. The order of the fields is V gene, clone size, CDR3 protein. Part of the rows lack a size; the others show once, few, many or a class for expanded clones.

TRBV6-1,few,ASNSLLTTATGELF
TRBV6-2/TRBV6-3,.,ASTWAGLGSYEQY
TRBV5-1,.,ASSFSGGEADTQY
TRBV20-1,.,SASRRTDTQY
TRBV20-1,few,SATRGDRPTGELF
TRBV5-1,.,ASSLRISGSSYEQY
TRBV18,.,ASSPGTISGELF
TRBV13,.,ASSEDGSYEQY
TRBV20-1,.,SAPGTGLGEAF
TRBV6-2/TRBV6-3,.,ASRPVPRTGGYNEQF
TRBV29-1,.,SVSVLHGTGNTEQY
TRBV7-2,.,ASSRILGYGYT
TRBV9,.,ASSVDSRGYEQY
TRBV9,.,ASSLTRVTGANVLT
TRBV29-1,.,SVEYPGRVYEQY
TRBV20-1,.,SARVPLAGTGQF
TRBV27,few,ASSPIGGQGTYEQY
TRBV4-1,.,ASSQTGGMNTEAF
TRBV9,few,ASSVGIGTPGHAEQF
TRBV12-3/TRBV12-4,.,ASSFVQTSTDTQY
TRBV27,.,ASSSSAGETYNEQF
TRBV5-1,.,ASSLTGIEGELF
TRBV7-9,few,ASSLGDLRDRDEKLF
TRBV12-3/TRBV12-4,few,ASSASQTQY
TRBV19,few,ASSIVRANQPQH
TRBV5-1,few,ASSLDRGDGGELF
TRBV2,.,ASRVQAMGPQH
TRBV18,.,ASSPNTGTSGQETQY
TRBV29-1,.,SVRLAGKDTQY
TRBV6-4,few,ASSLSGGTRYNEQF
TRBV5-1,.,ASSMYASTDTQY
TRBV5-1,.,ASSWETVASEQY
TRBV5-1,few,ASSLDVYNEQF
TRBV7-8,.,ASKLRDRVVHGELF
TRBV5-1,few,ASSLFARGNSYEQY
TRBV7-9,.,ASLATGTGTHNEQF
TRBV9,.,ASSAAGGGETQY
TRBV12-3/TRBV12-4,.,ASSGGLAGWELF
TRBV5-1,few,ASNLGTGGYEQY
TRBV20-1,.,SAPRRGRDEKLF
TRBV11-2,.,ASSPPPTPPLAVQETQY
TRBV6-5,.,ASSYATGNYNEQF
TRBV7-9,.,ASRAEETQY
TRBV29-1,many,SVEGRQVNTEAF